The 25 T cell receptor beta chains below were found in one sample sequenced in a study of cytomegalovirus exposure and HLA in healthy donors. PCR was performed using 60 Vbeta and 13 Jbeta primers. The assay was immunoSEQ multiplex PCR, and TCRdb's table has in-frame clones only and misses some. The profile shows roughly 200,000 clones, around a tenth of them singletons. Sequencing was done on a sample of PBMCs. These receptor sequences come from a woman in her 30s in good health and CMV-seropositive.

The chain has TRBV2 and TRBJ2-5; 13 bases match TRBD2. CDR1 and CDR2 from the germline V gene are SNHLY and FYNNEI. The CDR3 has 15 residues. Trimming removed 10 bases from V and 4 bases from J; junction bases left unmatched: 9. CDR3 loop: CATSEGLAGVETQYF. DNA of the CDR3: TGTGCCACCTCGGAAGGACTAGCGGGAGTAGAGACCCAGTACTTC.

This clone came up a few times. The CDR3 bases are TGCGCCAGCAGCCTAGCGGGCCACGACAATGAGCAGTTCTTC. It translates to CASSLAGHDNEQFF. The chain joins TRBV5-1 to TRBJ2-1, with 8 bases fitting TRBD2. The CDR3 runs 14 residues. The germline CDR1 and CDR2 sequences are SGHRS and YFSETQ. Trimming at V came to 4 bases and at J to 5 bases, leaving 5 bases not matched to a gene.

This clone has only a few counts. This chain joins TRBV7-9 and TRBJ1-1, with D perhaps TRBD1 (5 bases). The CDR3 consists of 15 residues. V lost 5 bases to trimming and J lost 6 bases, with 19 bases between them. In germline, CDR1 is SEHNR, CDR2 FQNEAQ (reference sequence). CDR3 region: CASSTGYRGSPEAFF. CDR3 coding DNA: TGTGCCAGCAGCACTGGATACCGGGGGTCCCCTGAAGCTTTCTTT.

In this sample, this clone turned up a few times. The CDR3 nucleotides are TGTGCCAGCTCAGGGGCAATAGGATTGGACACTGAAGCTTTCTTT. As protein: CASSGAIGLDTEAFF. The chain employs TRBV18 and TRBJ1-1; tentatively, D is TRBD1 (5 bases). Germline-derived CDR1 and CDR2 are KGHSH and LQKENI. Trimming removed 5 bases from V and 3 bases from J, with 16 bases in between. CDR3 length: 15 amino acids.

This clone was recorded a few times. J is TRBJ2-5 and V is TRBV6-1; TRBD1 matches at 7 bases. The germline V gene has CDR1 MNHNS and CDR2 SASEGT. CDR3 length: 15 residues. Trimming removed 5 bases from V and 5 bases from J; junction bases left unmatched: 11. This chain's CDR3 is CASSRTGATMETQYF. The CDR3 DNA reads as TGTGCCAGCAGTAGAACAGGGGCAACGATGGAGACCCAGTACTTC.

This rearrangement joins TRBV9 to TRBJ2-7; 7 nucleotides agree with TRBD2. The CDR3 runs to 14 residues. The germline gives CDR1 SGDLS, CDR2 YYNGEE. J lost 6 bases, V lost 0 bases, and 6 bases had no gene match. The CDR3 nucleotides read TGTGCCAGCAGCGTAGGTAGGGAGGGATCCGAGCAGTACTTC. The encoded protein is CASSVGREGSEQYF. Complete variable domain (other parts from reference TRBV9 and TRBJ2-7): DSGVTQTPKHLITATGQRVTLRCSPRSGDLSVYWYQQSLDQGLQFLIQYYNGEERAKGNILERFSAQQFPDLHSELNLSSLELGDSALYFCASSVGREGSEQYFGPGTRLTVT.

The table lists this clone with a few counts. The V gene is TRBV6-1, the J gene TRBJ2-7; perhaps TRBD2 as D (5 bases). The CDR3 is 16 residues long. CDR1 is MNHNS and CDR2 is SASEGT in the germline V gene. Trimming cost V 1 base and J 0 bases, with 13 bases left between them. Here the CDR3 DNA reads TGTGCCAGCAGTGAAGAAACGGCGGGCCGCTCCTACGAGCAGTACTTC. Translating gives CASSEETAGRSYEQYF.

This clone was found a few times. The chain employs TRBV19 and TRBJ2-2, with 7 bases that match TRBD1. V trimming: 4 bases; J trimming: 1 base; junction bases outside the gene matches: 0. Germline CDR1 and CDR2: LNHDA and SQIVND (reference sequence). The CDR3 is 14 residues long. The CDR3 region has the DNA TGTGCCAGTAGTAGGACAGGGAACACCGGGGAGCTGTTTTTT. It yields the protein CASSRTGNTGELFF.

The chain uses TRBV18 and TRBJ1-2; a possible D gene is TRBD1 (5 bases). V lost 4 bases to trimming and J lost 6 bases, with 9 bases between them. The CDR3 covers 12 residues. CDR1 KGHSH and CDR2 LQKENI come from the germline V gene. The CDR3 region is CASSQQGDGYTF. The CDR3 DNA is TGTGCCAGCTCACAGCAGGGCGATGGCTACACCTTC.

This clone was detected a few times. The V gene is TRBV30, the J gene TRBJ1-2, with TRBD1 matching over 8 bases. Germline lookup yields CDR1 GTSNPN and CDR2 SVGIG (reference sequence). CDR3 size: 12 residues. The J segment lost 4 bases and the V segment lost 5 bases, leaving 3 bases of the junction unmatched. This CDR3 reads CAWQGAAYGYTF. CDR3 sequence (DNA): TGTGCCTGGCAGGGGGCAGCCTATGGCTACACCTTC.

This clone was detected a few times. V usage is TRBV2 and J usage is TRBJ2-7, with D possibly matching TRBD1 (6 bases). The germline V gene encodes CDR1 SNHLY and CDR2 FYNNEI. This CDR3 is 15 amino acids long. V was shortened by 6 bases and J by 4 bases, with 19 bases between the two germline ends. CDR3 loop: CASRRRTALSYEQYF. The DNA for the CDR3 is TGTGCCAGCAGGCGAAGGACAGCCTTAAGTTACGAGCAGTACTTC. The variable domain in full, completed from reference TRBV2 and TRBJ2-7, reads EPEVTQTPSHQVTQMGQEVILRCVPISNHLYFYWYRQILGQKVEFLVSFYNNEISEKSEIFDDQFSVERPDGSNFTLKIRSTKLEDSAMYFCASRRRTALSYEQYFGPGTRLTVT.

The gene calls are TRBV9 and TRBJ1-5, with TRBD1 matching over 7 bases. Looked up from germline, CDR1 is SGDLS and CDR2 is YYNGEE. The CDR3 is 16 amino acids. V trimming: 4 bases; J trimming: 5 bases; junction bases outside the gene matches: 12. This CDR3 reads CASSPSGLGGDQPQHF. The DNA for the CDR3 is TGTGCCAGCAGCCCCTCTGGTTTAGGGGGCGATCAGCCCCAGCATTTT.

This chain links TRBV30 with TRBJ2-3; TRBD1 agrees at 7 bases. Unmatched junction bases numbered 6, after V lost 5 bases and J lost 1 base. CDR1 is GTSNPN and CDR2 is SVGIG in the germline V gene (reference sequence). This CDR3 contains 14 residues. Written as DNA, the CDR3 is TGTGCCTGGGGGGACAGCAGTCGCACAGATACGCAGTATTTT. Encoded protein: CAWGDSSRTDTQYF.

This clone turned up a few times. CDR3 region: CASSEWGDEQYF. The CDR3 DNA is TGTGCCAGCAGTGAGTGGGGAGACGAGCAGTACTTC. The J gene is TRBJ2-7, the V gene TRBV2, with D tentatively TRBD2 (5 bases). This CDR3 comprises 12 residues. Trimming took 3 bases from V and 5 from J, leaving 8 bases between them. The germline gives CDR1 SNHLY, CDR2 FYNNEI.

This clone was seen a few times. The chain employs TRBV7-9 and TRBJ1-2, with D possibly being TRBD1 (5 bases). Trimming pared 6 bases from V and 8 bases from J, leaving 19 bases between. The V gene's germline CDR1 is SEHNR and CDR2 FQNEAQ (reference sequence). The CDR3 runs 14 residues. CDR3: CASSQETGANGYTF. In nucleotides, the CDR3 is TGTGCCAGCAGTCAAGAAACTGGGGCAAACGGCTACACCTTC.

The chain couples TRBV4-1 to TRBJ1-1, with D perhaps TRBD1 (5 bases). Per germline, CDR1 MGHRA and CDR2 YSYEKL. The CDR3 sequence is 14 residues long. V was pared by 3 bases and J by 5 bases, with 13 bases between. This chain's CDR3 is CASSQARGRTEAFF. The CDR3 DNA is TGCGCCAGCAGCCAGGCTAGGGGAAGGACTGAAGCTTTCTTT.

This clone was counted between two and nine times. This sample includes further DNA sequences coding for the same CDR3. The chain employs TRBV30 and TRBJ1-5; perhaps TRBD1 as D (6 bases). Germline values: CDR1 GTSNPN, CDR2 SVGIG (reference sequence). CDR3 length equals 13 residues. Trimming cost V 0 bases and J 4 bases, with 7 bases left between them. In DNA, the CDR3 is TGTGCCTGGAGTGTACAGGGTAATCAGCCCCAGCATTTT. Its protein is CAWSVQGNQPQHF. The complete variable domain, with remaining parts taken from reference TRBV30 and TRBJ1-5, reads SQTIHQWPATLVQPVGSPLSLECTVEGTSNPNLYWYRQAAGRGLQLLFYSVGIGQISSEVPQNLSASRPQDRQFILSSKKLLLSDSGFYLCAWSVQGNQPQHFGDGTRLSIL.

This clone was found a few times. The V and J genes are TRBV2 and TRBJ2-2; 7 nucleotides match TRBD1. Trimming cost V 10 bases and J 4 bases; bases outside gene matches: 6. Germline V gene sequence: CDR1 SNHLY, CDR2 FYNNEI. This CDR3 is built from 13 residues. The CDR3 sequence is CATTRQGTGELFF. The CDR3 DNA sequence: TGTGCCACTACGCGACAGGGCACCGGGGAGCTGTTTTTT.

This clone has more than one count but fewer than ten. The chain couples TRBV4-1 to TRBJ2-3; 10 nucleotides line up with TRBD2. Per germline, CDR1 MGHRA and CDR2 YSYEKL. The length of the CDR3 is 16 residues. V gave up 4 bases and J gave up 4 bases; unmatched junction bases: 8. CDR3 nucleotides: TGCGCCAGCAGCCGCCTTCTAGCGGGAGTTGCAGATACGCAGTATTTT. Amino acids: CASSRLLAGVADTQYF.

This chain joins TRBV27 and TRBJ1-1; no clear D. The V and J ends lost 7 bases and 6 bases respectively, with 18 bases between them. The germline CDR1 and CDR2 sequences are MNHEY and SMNVEV (reference sequence). The CDR3 length is 14 residues. For the CDR3, the DNA is TGTGCCAGCATCCCTGCGGGGAGAGGAGCTGAAGCTTTCTTT. Its translation: CASIPAGRGAEAFF.

The chain couples TRBV19 to TRBJ1-1; D unclear. This CDR3 region has 18 residues. CDR1 is LNHDA and CDR2 is SQIVND in the germline V gene (reference sequence). Trimming took off 0 bases at V and 6 bases at J, with 23 bases between the two ends. CDR3 protein: CASSIDRLLQVLPPEAFF. CDR3 sequence (DNA): TGTGCCAGTAGTATAGATCGGTTACTCCAGGTCCTTCCACCTGAAGCTTTCTTT.

This chain links TRBV6-6 with TRBJ2-1; 8 positions match TRBD2. The CDR3 length is 14 residues. Germline V gives CDR1 MNHNY, CDR2 SVGAGI (reference sequence). After removal of 7 bases from V and 3 bases from J, the junction contained 5 bases not matched to a gene. The CDR3 sequence is CASTIAGIYNEQFF. The CDR3 nucleotides are TGTGCCAGCACTATAGCGGGAATCTACAATGAGCAGTTCTTC.

The CDR3 reads CASGLGEGAGLRYNEQFF. The DNA for the CDR3 is TGTGCTAGTGGTTTGGGCGAAGGGGCAGGGCTACGATACAATGAGCAGTTCTTC. The genes are TRBV12-5 and TRBJ2-1; maybe TRBD1 (5 bases). The CDR3 has 18 residues. Germline V gene sequence: CDR1 LGHNT, CDR2 FRNRAP. V lost 1 base to trimming and J lost 4 bases, with 20 bases between them.

The J gene is TRBJ2-7, the V gene TRBV10-1; D not resolved. V gave up 3 bases and J gave up 7 bases, with 13 bases separating them. The CDR3 sequence is 13 residues long. Looked up from germline, CDR1 is WNHNN and CDR2 is SYGVQD (reference sequence). CDR3 DNA: TGCGCCAGCAGTGACAGCGATCCTACGGAGCAGTACTTC. It yields the protein CASSDSDPTEQYF.

Only a few counts were recorded for this clone. The rearrangement uses TRBV7-8 and TRBJ1-5, with D perhaps TRBD1 (5 bases). The ends were cut back, 0 bases at V and 3 bases at J, with 9 bases in the middle. Germline CDR1 reads SGHVS; CDR2 reads FQNEAQ. There are 15 residues in the CDR3. The CDR3 sequence: CASSLAETVNQPQHF. The CDR3 nucleotides are TGTGCCAGCAGCTTAGCCGAGACAGTCAATCAGCCCCAGCATTTT.